This record concerns one T cell receptor beta chain sequence. The data stem from a study of regulatory T cells in long-lasting Graves disease. Specified time point: persistent/refractory GD, antithyroid drugs over 5 years with positive TRAb. TCR sequences were obtained from RNA taken from PBMCs. A nine-milliliter sample of peripheral blood was drawn into EDTA tubes. The V and J ends lost 2 bases and 2 bases respectively, with 7 bases between them. Germline V gives CDR1 ENHRY, CDR2 SYGVKD. The CDR3 spans 14 residues. Researchers made TCR beta libraries by using iRepertoire HTBI primers and running Arm-PCR on CDR3 regions. TCRdb used MiXCR to reprocess the multiplex PCR reads, holding one entry per CDR3 protein. The sample includes about 660,000 distinct CDR3 sequences, approximately 29% of them seen just once.

Source: peripheral blood mononuclear cells (PBMCs), taken when the disease was refractory, from a patient treated with antithyroid drugs. This TCR derives from a female donor with Graves disease. This chain joins TRBV10-3 and TRBJ1-3; weak D call: TRBD1 (5 bases). CDR3 region: CAISEPRAGNTIYF. CDR3 bases: TGTGCCATCAGTGAGCCCAGGGCTGGAAACACCATATATTTT.